This T cell receptor beta chain came from a study of human T cells and chemical hapten exposure. Study context: A mostly female patient group had alopecia areata, totalis or universalis. Study-wide points: Expanded TCRs clustered into significantly more large CDR3 similarity groups than controls, the analysis revealed.

TCRdb recomputed calls from the RACE reads with MiXCR, one row per CDR3 protein. Here the sample spans about 89,000 distinct CDR3 sequences, 9.5% to 14% being singletons. Specified time point: pre-sensitization, week 0. The treatment here: therapeutic diphenylcyclopropenone sensitization with weekly scalp DPC. Unmatched junction bases numbered 13, after V lost 6 bases and J lost 2 bases. This CDR3 is 15 amino acids long. Germline V gene data show CDR1 as SQVTM and CDR2 as ANQGSEA. This clonotype was observed a few times. Its antigen remains unidentified. This clonotype originated in a woman between 55 and 75 years old with alopecia areata. Some clones in this sample may be carry-over from other donors' samples. The material was whole blood, obtained in connection with sensitization to the hapten diphenylcyclopropenone (DPC). The rearrangement links TRBV29-1 to TRBJ2-7, with TRBD1 matching over 7 bases. CDR3 DNA: TGCAGCGTAGTGAGAGCAGGGGGAAAAACCTACGAGCAGTACTTC. It encodes CSVVRAGGKTYEQYF.